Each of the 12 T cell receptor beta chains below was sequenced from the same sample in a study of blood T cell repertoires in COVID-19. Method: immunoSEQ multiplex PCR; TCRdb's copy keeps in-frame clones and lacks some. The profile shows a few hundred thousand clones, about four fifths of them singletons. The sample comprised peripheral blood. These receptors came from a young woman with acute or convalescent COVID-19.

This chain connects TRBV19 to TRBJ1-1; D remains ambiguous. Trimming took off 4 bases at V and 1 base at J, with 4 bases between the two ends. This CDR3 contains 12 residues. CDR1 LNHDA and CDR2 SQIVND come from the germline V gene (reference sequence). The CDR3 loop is CASSKRNTEAFF. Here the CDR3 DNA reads TGTGCCAGTAGTAAGAGGAACACTGAAGCTTTCTTT.

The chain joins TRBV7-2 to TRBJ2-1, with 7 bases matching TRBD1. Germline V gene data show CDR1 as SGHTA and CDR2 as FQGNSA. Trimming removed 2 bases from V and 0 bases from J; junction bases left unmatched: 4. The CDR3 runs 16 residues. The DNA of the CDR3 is TGTGCCAGCAGCTTAAGGGGGCTTGGCTCCTACAATGAGCAGTTCTTC. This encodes CASSLRGLGSYNEQFF.

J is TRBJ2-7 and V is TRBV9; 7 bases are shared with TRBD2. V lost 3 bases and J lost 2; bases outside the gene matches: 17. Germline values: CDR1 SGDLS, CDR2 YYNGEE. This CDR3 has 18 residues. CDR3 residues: CASSAAGRGDALTYEQYF. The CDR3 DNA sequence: TGTGCCAGCAGCGCCGCTGGTCGGGGGGACGCTCTAACCTACGAGCAGTACTTC.

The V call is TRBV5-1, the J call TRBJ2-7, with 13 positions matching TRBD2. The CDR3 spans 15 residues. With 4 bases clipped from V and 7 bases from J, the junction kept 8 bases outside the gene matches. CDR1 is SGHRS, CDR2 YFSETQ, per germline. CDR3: CASSARTSGSGEQYF. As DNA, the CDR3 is TGCGCCAGCAGCGCACGGACTAGCGGGAGTGGGGAGCAGTACTTC.

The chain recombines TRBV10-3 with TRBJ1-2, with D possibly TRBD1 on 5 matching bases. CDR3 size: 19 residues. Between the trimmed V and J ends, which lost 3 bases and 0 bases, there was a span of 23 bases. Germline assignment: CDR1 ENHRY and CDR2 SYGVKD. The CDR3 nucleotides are TGTGCCATCAGTGAAGGTCTGGTGGACATGCCAAAAGCTAACTATGGCTACACCTTC. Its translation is CAISEGLVDMPKANYGYTF.

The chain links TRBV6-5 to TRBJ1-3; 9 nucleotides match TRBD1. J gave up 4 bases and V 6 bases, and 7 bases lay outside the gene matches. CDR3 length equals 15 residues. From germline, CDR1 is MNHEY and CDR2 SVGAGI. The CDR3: CASRKTGGAGNTIYF. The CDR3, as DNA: TGTGCCAGCAGAAAGACAGGGGGGGCGGGAAACACCATATATTTT.

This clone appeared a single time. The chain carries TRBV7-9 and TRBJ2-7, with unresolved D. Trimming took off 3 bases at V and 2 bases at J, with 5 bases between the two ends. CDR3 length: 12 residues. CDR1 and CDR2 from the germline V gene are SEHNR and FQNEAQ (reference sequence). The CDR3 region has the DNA TGTGCCAGCAGCTTTGGAGCCTACGAGCAGTACTTC. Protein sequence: CASSFGAYEQYF.

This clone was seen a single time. The DNA for the CDR3 is TGTGCCAGTAGCACACTAGCGGGGGTCACAGATACGCAGTATTTT. Its protein product is CASSTLAGVTDTQYF. This chain links TRBV19 with TRBJ2-3, with 11 bases aligning to TRBD2. Germline CDR1 and CDR2: LNHDA and SQIVND (reference sequence). The CDR3 runs 15 residues. J was trimmed by 2 bases and V by 6 bases; bases with no gene match: 4. The whole variable domain, remainder taken from reference TRBV19 and TRBJ2-3, is DGGITQSPKYLFRKEGQNVTLSCEQNLNHDAMYWYRQDPGQGLRLIYYSQIVNDFQKGDIAEGYSVSREKKESFPLTVTSAQKNPTAFYLCASSTLAGVTDTQYFGPGTRLTVL.

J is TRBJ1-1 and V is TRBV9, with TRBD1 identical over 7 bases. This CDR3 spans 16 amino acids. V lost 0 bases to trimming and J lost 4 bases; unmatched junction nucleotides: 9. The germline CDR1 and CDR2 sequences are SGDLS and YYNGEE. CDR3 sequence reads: CASSVGPLTGPTEAFF. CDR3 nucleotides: TGTGCCAGCAGCGTAGGACCCCTGACAGGGCCCACTGAAGCTTTCTTT.

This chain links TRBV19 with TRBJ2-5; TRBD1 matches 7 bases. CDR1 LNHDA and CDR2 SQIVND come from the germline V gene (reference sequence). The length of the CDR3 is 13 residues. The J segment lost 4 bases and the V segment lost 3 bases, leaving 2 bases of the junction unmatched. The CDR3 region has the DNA TGTGCCAGTAGTATTAACAGGGGAGAGACCCAGTACTTC. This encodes CASSINRGETQYF.

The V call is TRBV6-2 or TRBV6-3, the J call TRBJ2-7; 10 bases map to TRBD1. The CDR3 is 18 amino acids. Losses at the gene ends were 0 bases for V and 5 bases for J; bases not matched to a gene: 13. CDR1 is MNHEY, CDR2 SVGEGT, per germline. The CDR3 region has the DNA TGTGCCAGCAGTTACTCGACTTGGACAGGGGGGCGTGGCGACGAGCAGTACTTC. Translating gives CASSYSTWTGGRGDEQYF.

CDR3 region: CASSPVAGDYEQYF. Written as DNA, the CDR3 is TGCGCCAGCAGCCCGGTAGCGGGGGACTACGAGCAGTACTTC. The genes are TRBV4-3 and TRBJ2-7; 9 nucleotides line up with TRBD2. The CDR3 is 14 residues long. V shed 4 bases, J shed 3 bases, and the junction held 4 bases outside the gene matches. Germline CDR1 LGHNA, CDR2 YSLEER.